The entry below gives a single T cell receptor (beta chain) sequence along with its context. Its antigen is undetermined. The data derive from a study of T cells in localized non-small cell lung cancer. Broader study findings: The tumor had only one region sequenced, so heterogeneity remains possible. The appearance of a median approximately 57 of the top 100 tumor clones was seen in adjacent lung. Uninvolved adjacent lung had the highest recorded T cell clonality, with tumor below it. Prolonged overall survival went with higher T cell density in the blood.

The table came from immunoSEQ multiplex PCR; TCRdb's copy has only in-frame clones and leaves some out. The sample carries 25,000 to 30,000 clones, roughly four fifths recorded once. Deletions cut 2 bases from V and 4 bases from J, with 11 bases between. Germline CDR1 reads SGHTA; CDR2 reads FQGNSA. CDR3 size: 14 residues. This chain uses TRBV7-2 with TRBJ1-1; maybe TRBD1 (6 bases). The specimen was peripheral blood, collected before any cancer treatment. The sequence came from a woman aged 35 to 69 with stage I lung adenocarcinoma. The CDR3 DNA reads as TGTGCCAGCAGCTTATACAGGGCGAGCACTGAAGCTTTCTTT. Protein sequence: CASSLYRASTEAFF.